The text below deals with one TCR beta chain. TCRdb called the 5' RACE reads again in MiXCR, with one record for every CDR3 protein. The sample yields 450,000 or so distinct CDR3 sequences, more than 13% seen once. These data are taken from a study of identical twins. J was trimmed by 3 bases and V by 4 bases; bases with no gene match: 11. The CDR3 spans 18 residues. Germline CDR1 is SNHLY and CDR2 is FYNNEI. The sample was also reused in another study, on yellow fever vaccine responses in identical twins.

Sequences were obtained from CD4+ T cells sorted from blood. The TCR sequence derives from a woman in her late teens or twenties in good health. V is TRBV2 and J is TRBJ2-1, with 11 nucleotides matching TRBD2. The CDR3 is CASSVDKPGLAVYNEQFF. The CDR3 DNA is TGTGCCAGCAGTGTGGATAAGCCGGGACTAGCGGTCTACAATGAGCAGTTCTTC. Variable domain in full (rest from reference TRBV2 and TRBJ2-1): EPEVTQTPSHQVTQMGQEVILRCVPISNHLYFYWYRQILGQKVEFLVSFYNNEISEKSEIFDDQFSVERPDGSNFTLKIRSTKLEDSAMYFCASSVDKPGLAVYNEQFFGPGTRLTVL.